This TCR beta chain was obtained from a study of blood T cell repertoires in COVID-19. The CDR3 length is 15 residues. The J segment lost 1 base and the V segment lost 2 bases, leaving 3 bases of the junction unmatched. The germline gives CDR1 SGHDT, CDR2 YYEEEE. This study enrolled people aged roughly 18 to 89 from under 25 US geographic areas. Study processing details: Reference gene primer amplification gave estimated nucleated cell counts. Method: immunoSEQ multiplex PCR; TCRdb's copy keeps in-frame clones and lacks some. The V and J calls and clone size were taken over from that table, and D and trimming were inferred from the DNA. This table holds about 480,000 clones, around 85% found once.

The sample was PBMCs or T cells enriched from blood (not recorded which). This TCR derives from a woman aged 60-75 years who had recovered from COVID-19. The chain recombines TRBV5-6 with TRBJ1-5; 7 bases align to TRBD1. CDR3 DNA: TGTGCCAGCAGCTTACAGGGGTCAAGCAATCAGCCCCAGCATTTT. This gives the protein CASSLQGSSNQPQHF.